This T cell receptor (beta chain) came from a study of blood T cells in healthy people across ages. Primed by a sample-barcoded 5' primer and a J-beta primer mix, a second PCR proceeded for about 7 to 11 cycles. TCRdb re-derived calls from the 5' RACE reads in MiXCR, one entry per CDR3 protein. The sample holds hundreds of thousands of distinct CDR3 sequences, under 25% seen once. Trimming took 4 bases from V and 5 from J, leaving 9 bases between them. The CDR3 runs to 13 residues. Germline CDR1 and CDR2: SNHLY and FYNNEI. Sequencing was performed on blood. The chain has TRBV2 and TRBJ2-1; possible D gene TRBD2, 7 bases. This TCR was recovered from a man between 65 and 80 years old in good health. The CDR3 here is CASSGGGHNEQFF. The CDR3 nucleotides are TGTGCCAGCAGTGGGGGGGGCCACAATGAGCAGTTCTTC.